Below, 20 T cell receptor beta chains from the same sample are listed, as sequenced in a study of cytomegalovirus exposure and HLA in healthy donors. A multiplex PCR was run with 60 Vbeta primers and 13 Jbeta primers. Produced via immunoSEQ multiplex PCR; TCRdb's table is partial and in-frame only. Of 120,000 or so clones in the sample, around 80% are singletons; the top ten hold more than 1.4%. Sequenced: PBMCs. All receptors derive from a woman between 18 and 29 years old in good health and CMV-seronegative.

The gene calls are TRBV5-4 and TRBJ1-2; D ambiguous. Trimming left V 0 bases short and J 8 bases short, with 8 bases between. Germline CDR1 and CDR2: SGHNT and YYREEE (reference sequence). The CDR3 loop spans 12 amino acids. CDR3 nucleotide sequence: TGTGCCAGCAGCTTGGGCGCGGAGGGCTACACCTTC. Translated: CASSLGAEGYTF.

Written as DNA, the CDR3 is TGCAGCGTGGGGGGGCCGGGTGCAACTAATGAAAAACTGTTTTTT. This codes for CSVGGPGATNEKLFF. V is TRBV29-1 and J is TRBJ1-4, with D perhaps TRBD1 (6 bases). The CDR3 covers 15 residues. Trimming pared 6 bases from V and 0 bases from J, leaving 14 bases between. CDR1 is SQVTM and CDR2 is ANQGSEA in the germline V gene. The whole variable domain, remainder taken from reference TRBV29-1 and TRBJ1-4, is SAVISQKPSRDICQRGTSLTIQCQVDSQVTMMFWYRQQPGQSLTLIATANQGSEATYESGFVIDKFPISRPNLTFSTLTVSNMSPEDSSIYLCSVGGPGATNEKLFFGSGTQLSVL.

The V call is TRBV7-2, the J call TRBJ2-1, with 12 bases aligning to TRBD2. Germline trimming cut 6 bases from V and 7 bases from J; bases unmatched to any gene: 1. CDR1 and CDR2 from the germline V gene are SGHTA and FQGNSA. This CDR3 is 13 amino acids long. The CDR3 nucleotides read TGTGCCAGCAGGACTAGCGGGGGTAATGAGCAGTTCTTC. It encodes CASRTSGGNEQFF.

The chain has TRBV7-6 and TRBJ2-2, with D possibly matching TRBD2 (5 bases). Trimming removed 1 base from V and 10 bases from J, with 10 bases in between. The CDR3 length is 13 residues. Germline V CDR1 and CDR2: SGHVS, FNYEAQ. CDR3 nucleotides: TGTGCCAGCAGCTTAGTGGAGGAATCGGAGCTGTTTTTT. Protein: CASSLVEESELFF.

The chain joins TRBV7-9 to TRBJ1-2; D perhaps matches TRBD1 (5 bases). Trimming left V 7 bases short and J 4 bases short, with 25 bases between. Per the germline V gene, CDR1 is SEHNR and CDR2 is FQNEAQ (reference sequence). The CDR3 covers 17 residues. The CDR3 loop is CASIRVLTAPLGYGYTF. The CDR3, as DNA: TGTGCCAGCATTAGAGTTTTGACAGCGCCTTTGGGCTATGGCTACACCTTC.

CDR3 residues: CASSQPGDTTYEQYF. In DNA, the CDR3 is TGTGCCAGCAGCCAACCCGGGGACACAACCTACGAGCAGTACTTC. The V and J genes are TRBV4-2 and TRBJ2-7, with a possible D match to TRBD1 (6 bases). CDR3 length equals 15 residues. The germline V and J ends were trimmed by 2 bases and 2 bases, with 13 bases remaining between them. CDR1 LGHNA and CDR2 YNFKEQ come from the germline V gene.

This clone turned up a few times. The chain has TRBV5-1 and TRBJ2-7; TRBD1 might be the D (5 bases). This CDR3 is built from 15 residues. CDR1 is SGHRS, CDR2 YFSETQ, per germline. V was pared by 1 base and J by 6 bases, with 17 bases between. CDR3 nucleotides: TGCGCCAGCAGCTTGAACCCGGAACCCCAGGGCGAGCAGTACTTC. Amino acids: CASSLNPEPQGEQYF.

This sequence joins TRBV7-3 and TRBJ2-3; 8 nucleotides match TRBD2. After removal of 5 bases from V and 1 base from J, the junction contained 8 bases not matched to a gene. Germline values: CDR1 SGHTA, CDR2 FQGTGA. The CDR3 covers 16 residues. The CDR3 nucleotides read TGTGCCAGCAGCCAGAGCGGGGGACCCGGCACAGATACGCAGTATTTT. Its protein is CASSQSGGPGTDTQYF.

This sequence joins TRBV11-2 and TRBJ2-7, with D unclear. The V gene's germline CDR1 is SGHAT and CDR2 FQNNGV. With 4 bases removed from V and 7 bases from J, the gap between germline ends came to 14 bases. This CDR3 region has 13 residues. CDR3 bases: TGTGCCAGCAGCTCTGAGTTCCTGTCGGAGCAGTACTTC. This encodes CASSSEFLSEQYF.

The gene calls are TRBV7-8 and TRBJ2-7; a possible D gene is TRBD2 (6 bases). Germline CDR1 is SGHVS and CDR2 is FQNEAQ. The V end was cut by 1 base, the J end by 3 bases, with 13 bases between. CDR3 length: 15 amino acids. The CDR3 DNA follows: TGTGCCAGCAGCTTAGGGGGACTCCTGGGCTACGAGCAGTACTTC. Its protein product is CASSLGGLLGYEQYF.

The gene calls are TRBV5-1 and TRBJ1-1, with unresolved D. The CDR3 length is 16 residues. Trimming removed 0 bases at V and 6 bases at J, with 18 bases between. From germline, CDR1 is SGHRS and CDR2 YFSETQ. The CDR3 DNA is TGCGCCAGCAGCTTGGTAAGCTTAGCCGCCGGAGCTGAAGCTTTCTTT. It specifies CASSLVSLAAGAEAFF.

The chain combines TRBV30 with TRBJ2-7, with 12 bases aligning to TRBD1. The CDR3 extends over 15 amino acids. CDR1 and CDR2 (germline): GTSNPN, SVGIG (reference sequence). Trimming took 5 bases from V and 5 from J; bases not matched to a gene: 10. For the CDR3, the DNA is TGTGCCTGGGCCGGGACAGGGGGCCTCTCGGACGAGCAGTACTTC. Amino acid sequence: CAWAGTGGLSDEQYF.

The chain recombines TRBV19 with TRBJ1-3; a possible D gene is TRBD1 (5 bases). CDR3 length: 18 amino acids. Germline loops: CDR1 LNHDA, CDR2 SQIVND (reference sequence). V dropped 0 bases and J dropped 1 base, with 16 bases sitting between them. In nucleotides, the CDR3 is TGTGCCAGTAGTATAGACCTCAGGGCCGAGGAGTCTGGAAACACCATATATTTT. As protein: CASSIDLRAEESGNTIYF.

V is TRBV27 and J is TRBJ1-2, with D maybe TRBD1 (5 bases). CDR1 and CDR2 from the germline V gene are MNHEY and SMNVEV (reference sequence). V lost 4 bases and J 5 bases, leaving 11 bases between the germline ends. The length of the CDR3 is 13 residues. This CDR3 reads CASSSGHGYGYTF. CDR3 coding DNA: TGTGCCAGCAGTTCCGGACACGGATATGGCTACACCTTC.

V usage is TRBV5-4 and J usage is TRBJ2-1; 10 nucleotides match TRBD2. Germline V lookup: CDR1 SGHNT, CDR2 YYREEE (reference sequence). With 3 bases clipped from V and 4 bases from J, the junction kept 7 bases outside the gene matches. CDR3 length: 16 amino acids. CDR3 sequence: CASSSPSSGSYNEQFF. In nucleotides, the CDR3 is TGTGCCAGCAGCTCACCTTCTAGCGGGAGTTACAATGAGCAGTTCTTC.

The chain uses TRBV7-3 and TRBJ2-2, with unresolved D. This CDR3 has 14 amino acids. The V gene lost 6 bases and the J gene lost 4 bases, with 12 bases spanning the gap. Germline V gene sequence: CDR1 SGHTA, CDR2 FQGTGA. The CDR3 sequence is CASRRGPSTGELFF. CDR3 DNA sequence: TGTGCCAGCAGAAGAGGTCCCTCCACCGGGGAGCTGTTTTTT.

The chain recombines TRBV6-1 with TRBJ2-1; no clear D gene. The CDR3 is 11 amino acids. Germline lookup yields CDR1 MNHNS and CDR2 SASEGT. V lost 3 bases and J 7 bases, leaving 4 bases between the germline ends. The CDR3 protein is CASSDGNEQFF. In DNA, the CDR3 is TGTGCCAGCAGTGACGGTAATGAGCAGTTCTTC.

This clone has a handful of counts. The chain couples TRBV7-2 to TRBJ2-5; 7 bases line up with TRBD2. The CDR3 extends over 16 amino acids. CDR1 SGHTA and CDR2 FQGNSA come from the germline V gene. J gave up 5 bases and V 5 bases, and 14 bases lay outside the gene matches. The DNA for the CDR3 is TGTGCCAGCAGCCGCAGACTAGCTCCTAGGTTTGAGACCCAGTACTTC. This encodes CASSRRLAPRFETQYF.

With respect to this clone: This same CDR3 is encoded by further DNA sequences in the sample. The V call is TRBV18, the J call TRBJ1-1; maybe TRBD1 (5 bases). Trimming left V 3 bases short and J 1 base short, with 6 bases between. This CDR3 comprises 13 residues. Germline-derived CDR1 and CDR2 are KGHSH and LQKENI. The chain's CDR3 is CASSPGQNTEAFF. Written as DNA, the CDR3 is TGTGCCAGCTCACCTGGACAGAACACTGAAGCTTTCTTT.

V usage is TRBV6-6 and J usage is TRBJ1-5; D gene unclear. The CDR3 contains 14 residues. Germline CDR1 and CDR2: MNHNY and SVGAGI (reference sequence). The V gene lost 0 bases and the J gene lost 6 bases, with 9 bases spanning the gap. CDR3: CASSYSAETQPQHF. The CDR3 coding sequence is TGTGCCAGCAGTTACTCTGCAGAAACTCAGCCCCAGCATTTT.